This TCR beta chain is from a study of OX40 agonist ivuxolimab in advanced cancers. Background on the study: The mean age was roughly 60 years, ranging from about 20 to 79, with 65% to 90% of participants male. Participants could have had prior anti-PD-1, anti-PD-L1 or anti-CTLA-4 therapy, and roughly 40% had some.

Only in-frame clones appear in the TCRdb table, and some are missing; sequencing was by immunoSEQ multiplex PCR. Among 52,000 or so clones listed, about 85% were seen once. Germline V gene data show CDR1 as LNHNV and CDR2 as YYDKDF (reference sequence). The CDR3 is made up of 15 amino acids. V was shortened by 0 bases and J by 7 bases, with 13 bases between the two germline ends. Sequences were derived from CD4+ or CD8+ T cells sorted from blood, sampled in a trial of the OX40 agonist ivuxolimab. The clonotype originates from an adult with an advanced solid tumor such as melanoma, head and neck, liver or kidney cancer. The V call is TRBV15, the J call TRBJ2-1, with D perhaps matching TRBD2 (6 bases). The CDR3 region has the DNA TGTGCCACCAGCAGAGAGGGACTCCTAAGGAATGAGCAGTTCTTC. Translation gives CATSREGLLRNEQFF.